Below are 3 T cell receptor beta chains sequenced from a single sample in a study of blood T cell repertoires in COVID-19. Generated by immunoSEQ multiplex PCR, the TCRdb table keeps only in-frame clones and is missing some. Of 380,000 or so clones detected, roughly 86% appear once; the ten largest clones hold 1% to 1.5%. Input material: PBMCs or T cells enriched from blood (not recorded which). The receptor set was obtained from a man between 25 and 39 years old who had recovered from COVID-19.

The genes are TRBV19 and TRBJ1-5, with 10 bases that match TRBD1. After removal of 7 bases from V and 2 bases from J, the junction contained 5 bases not matched to a gene. The CDR3 has 15 amino acids. Germline CDR1 and CDR2: LNHDA and SQIVND (reference sequence). The CDR3 bases are TGTGCCAGTAAGAGGGGGACAGGGGGCAATCAGCCCCAGCATTTT. This translates into CASKRGTGGNQPQHF.

V gene TRBV6-5 combines with J gene TRBJ2-1; 7 nucleotides agree with TRBD1. Per germline, CDR1 MNHEY and CDR2 SVGAGI. The CDR3 covers 15 residues. V was clipped by 7 bases and J by 6 bases; unmatched bases: 12. CDR3 sequence reads: CASNVGQQRGNEQFF. The CDR3 DNA reads TGTGCCAGCAATGTGGGACAGCAAAGGGGCAATGAGCAGTTCTTC.

The chain links TRBV10-2 to TRBJ1-5; TRBD1 matches at 9 bases. Looked up from germline, CDR1 is WSHSY and CDR2 is SAAADI. J gave up 2 bases and V 10 bases, and 12 bases lay outside the gene matches. The CDR3 totals 16 residues. Here the CDR3 reads CATMDRGGVRNQPQHF. The CDR3 DNA reads as TGCGCCACTATGGACAGGGGAGGGGTTCGCAATCAGCCCCAGCATTTT.